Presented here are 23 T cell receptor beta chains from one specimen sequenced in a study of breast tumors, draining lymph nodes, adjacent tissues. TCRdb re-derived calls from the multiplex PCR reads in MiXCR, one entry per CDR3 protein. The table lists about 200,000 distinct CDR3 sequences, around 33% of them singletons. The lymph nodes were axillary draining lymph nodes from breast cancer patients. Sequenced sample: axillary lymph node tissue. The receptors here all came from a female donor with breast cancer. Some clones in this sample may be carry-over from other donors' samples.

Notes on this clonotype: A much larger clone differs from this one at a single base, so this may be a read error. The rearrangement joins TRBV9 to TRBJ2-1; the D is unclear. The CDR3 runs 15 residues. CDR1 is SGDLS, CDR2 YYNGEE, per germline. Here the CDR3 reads CASSPIVLPHNEPFF. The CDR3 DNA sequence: TGTGCCAGCTCGCCGATAGTCCTGCCCCACAATGAGCCGTTCTTC.

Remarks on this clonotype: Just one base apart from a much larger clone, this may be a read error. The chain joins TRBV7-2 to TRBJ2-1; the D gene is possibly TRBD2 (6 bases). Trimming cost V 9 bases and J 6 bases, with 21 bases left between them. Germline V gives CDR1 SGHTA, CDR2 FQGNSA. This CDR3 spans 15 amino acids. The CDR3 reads CASSKSGGACNEQFF. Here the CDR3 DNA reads TGTGCCAGTAGCAAAAGCGGAGGGGCCTGCAATGAGCAGTTCTTC.

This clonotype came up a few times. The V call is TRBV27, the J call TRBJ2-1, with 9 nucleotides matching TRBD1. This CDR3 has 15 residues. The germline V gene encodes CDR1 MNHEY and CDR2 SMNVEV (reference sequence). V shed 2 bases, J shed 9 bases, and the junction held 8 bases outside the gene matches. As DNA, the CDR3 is TGTGCCAGCAGTTTAAAGGACAGGGGAGTGGGTGAGCAGTTCTTC. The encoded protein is CASSLKDRGVGEQFF.

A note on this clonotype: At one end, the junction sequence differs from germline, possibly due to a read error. CDR3 sequence: CASSHPGGHERYF. Here the CDR3 DNA reads TGTGCCAGCAGTCACCCAGGGGGCCACGAGCGGTACTTC. V is TRBV6-5 and J is TRBJ2-7; 8 nucleotides line up with TRBD1. The length of the CDR3 is 13 residues. CDR1 is MNHEY and CDR2 is SVGAGI in the germline V gene.

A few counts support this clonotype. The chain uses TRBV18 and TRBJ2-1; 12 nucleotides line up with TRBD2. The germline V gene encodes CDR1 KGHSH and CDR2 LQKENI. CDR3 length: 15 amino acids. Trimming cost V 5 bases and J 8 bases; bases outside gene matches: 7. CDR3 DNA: TGTGCCAGCTCAAGGGCTAGCGGGGGGGAAGATGAGCAGTTCTTC. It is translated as CASSRASGGEDEQFF.

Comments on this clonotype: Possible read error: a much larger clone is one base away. Here the CDR3 DNA reads TGTGCCAGCAGTTCGGGACACAACTATGGCTACGCCTTC. Translating gives CASSSGHNYGYAF. The chain combines TRBV6-5 with TRBJ1-2, with a tentative D call TRBD1 (6 bases). This CDR3 has 13 amino acids. The germline gives CDR1 MNHEY, CDR2 SVGAGI.

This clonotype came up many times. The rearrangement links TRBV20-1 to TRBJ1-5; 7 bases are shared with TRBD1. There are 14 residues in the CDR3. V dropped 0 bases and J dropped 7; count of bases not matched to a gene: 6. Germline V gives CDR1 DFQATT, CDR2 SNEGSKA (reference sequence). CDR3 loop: CSAREPGGDQPQHF. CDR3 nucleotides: TGCAGTGCTAGAGAGCCAGGGGGGGACCAGCCCCAGCATTTT.

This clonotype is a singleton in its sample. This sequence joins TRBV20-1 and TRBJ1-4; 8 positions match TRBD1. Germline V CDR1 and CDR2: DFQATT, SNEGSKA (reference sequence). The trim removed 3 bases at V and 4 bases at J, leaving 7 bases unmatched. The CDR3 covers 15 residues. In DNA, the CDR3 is TGCAGTGCTAGGGTACGACAGGGGATTAATGAAAAACTGTTTTTT. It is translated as CSARVRQGINEKLFF.

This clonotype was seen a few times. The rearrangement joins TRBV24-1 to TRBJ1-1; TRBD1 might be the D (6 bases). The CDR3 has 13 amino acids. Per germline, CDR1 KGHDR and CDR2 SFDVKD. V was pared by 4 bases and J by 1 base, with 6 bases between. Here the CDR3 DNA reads TGTGCCACCAGTGAGACAGGGAACACTGAAGCTTTCTTT. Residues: CATSETGNTEAFF.

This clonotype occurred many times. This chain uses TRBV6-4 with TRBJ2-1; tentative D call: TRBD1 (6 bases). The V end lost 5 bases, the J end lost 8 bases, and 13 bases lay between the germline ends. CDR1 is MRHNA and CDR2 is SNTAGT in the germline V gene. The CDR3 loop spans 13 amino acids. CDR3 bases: TGTGCCAGCAGTTTGGACAGAAAAGATGAGCAGTTCTTC. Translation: CASSLDRKDEQFF.

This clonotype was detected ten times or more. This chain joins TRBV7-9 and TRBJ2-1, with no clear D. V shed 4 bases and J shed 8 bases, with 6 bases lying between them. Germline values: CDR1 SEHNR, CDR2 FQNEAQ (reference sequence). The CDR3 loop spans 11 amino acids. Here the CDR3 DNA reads TGTGCCAGCAGCTACCAGTATGAGCAGTTCTTC. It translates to CASSYQYEQFF.

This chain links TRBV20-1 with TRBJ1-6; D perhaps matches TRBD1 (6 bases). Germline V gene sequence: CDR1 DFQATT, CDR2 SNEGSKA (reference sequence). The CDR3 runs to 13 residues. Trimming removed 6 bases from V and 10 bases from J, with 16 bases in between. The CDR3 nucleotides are TGCAGTGCCAACGGGGGGGCCGGCTCACCCCTCCACTTT. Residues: CSANGGAGSPLHF.

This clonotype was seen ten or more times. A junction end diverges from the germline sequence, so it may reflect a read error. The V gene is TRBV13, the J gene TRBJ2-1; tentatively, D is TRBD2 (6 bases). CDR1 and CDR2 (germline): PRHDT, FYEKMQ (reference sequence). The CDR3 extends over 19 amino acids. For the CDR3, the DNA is TGTGCCAGCAGTTTAGTGGAGGGTATGGAGGGTAGCTCCTACAATGAGCAGTTCTTC. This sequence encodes CASSLVEGMEGSSYNEQFF. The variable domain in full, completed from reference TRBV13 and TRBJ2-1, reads AAGVIQSPRHLIKEKRETATLKCYPIPRHDTVYWYQQGPGQDPQFLISFYEKMQSDKGSIPDRFSAQQFSDYHSELNMSSLELGDSALYFCASSLVEGMEGSSYNEQFFGPGTRLTVL.

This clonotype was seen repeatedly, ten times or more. The CDR3 region has the DNA TGCAGCGTCTGGACTAGCGGGAGTGGTGAGCAGTTCTTC. This encodes CSVWTSGSGEQFF. The gene calls are TRBV29-1 and TRBJ2-1, with 13 bases aligning to TRBD2. The CDR3 covers 13 residues. Germline V gene sequence: CDR1 SQVTM, CDR2 ANQGSEA. V gave up 6 bases and J gave up 9 bases; unmatched junction bases: 5.

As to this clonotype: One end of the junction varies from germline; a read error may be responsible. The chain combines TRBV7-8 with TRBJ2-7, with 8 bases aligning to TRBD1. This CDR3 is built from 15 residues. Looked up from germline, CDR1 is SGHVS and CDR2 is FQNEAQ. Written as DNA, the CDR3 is TGCGCCAGCAGCTCCACTTTTGGACAGGGCTACGAGCAGCACTTC. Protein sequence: CASSSTFGQGYEQHF.

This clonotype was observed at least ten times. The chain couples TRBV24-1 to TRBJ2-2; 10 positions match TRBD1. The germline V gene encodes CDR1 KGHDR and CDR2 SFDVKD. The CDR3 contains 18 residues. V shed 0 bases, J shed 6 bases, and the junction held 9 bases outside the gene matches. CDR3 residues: CATSDLRDRGRGAGELFF. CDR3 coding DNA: TGTGCCACCAGTGATTTGCGGGACAGGGGTCGGGGAGCCGGGGAGCTGTTTTTT.

The CDR3 loop is CSARASGVVDTQYF. The CDR3 DNA reads as TGCAGTGCTAGAGCCTCGGGGGTCGTAGATACGCAGTATTTT. The J gene is TRBJ2-3, the V gene TRBV20-1, with D maybe TRBD2 (6 bases). V was pared by 1 base and J by 5 bases, with 13 bases between. The CDR3 length is 14 residues. The germline gives CDR1 DFQATT, CDR2 SNEGSKA (reference sequence).

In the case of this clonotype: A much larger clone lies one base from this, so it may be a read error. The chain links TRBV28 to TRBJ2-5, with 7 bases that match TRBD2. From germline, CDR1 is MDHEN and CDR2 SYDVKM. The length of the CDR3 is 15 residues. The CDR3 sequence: CASTSLQRERETQCF. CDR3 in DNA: TGTGCCAGCACCTCCCTTCAGCGGGAACGAGAGACCCAGTGCTTC.

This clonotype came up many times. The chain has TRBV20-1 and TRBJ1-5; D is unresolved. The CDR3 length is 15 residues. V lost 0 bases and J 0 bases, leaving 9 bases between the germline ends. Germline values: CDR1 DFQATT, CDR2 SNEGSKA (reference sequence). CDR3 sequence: CSARDPQNSNQPQHF. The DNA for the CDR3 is TGCAGTGCTAGAGATCCACAGAATAGCAATCAGCCCCAGCATTTT.

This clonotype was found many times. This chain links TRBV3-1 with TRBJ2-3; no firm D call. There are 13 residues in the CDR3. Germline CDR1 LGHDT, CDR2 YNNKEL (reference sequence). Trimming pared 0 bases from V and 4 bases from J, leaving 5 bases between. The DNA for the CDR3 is TGTGCCAGCAGCCAAGACCCGGCAGATACGCAGTATTTT. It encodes CASSQDPADTQYF.

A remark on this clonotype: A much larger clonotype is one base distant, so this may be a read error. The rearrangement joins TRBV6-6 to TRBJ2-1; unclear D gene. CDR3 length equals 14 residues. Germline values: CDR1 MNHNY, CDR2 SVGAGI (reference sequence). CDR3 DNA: TGTGCCAGCAGCCCAACCGGCTCCTACAATGAGCAGCTCTTC. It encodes CASSPTGSYNEQLF.

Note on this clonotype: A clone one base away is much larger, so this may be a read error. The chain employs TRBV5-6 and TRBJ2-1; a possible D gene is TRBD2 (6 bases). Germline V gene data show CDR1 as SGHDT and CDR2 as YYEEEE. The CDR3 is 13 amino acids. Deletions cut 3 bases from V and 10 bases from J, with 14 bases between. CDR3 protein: CASSWGDPWEQFF. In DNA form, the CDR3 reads TGTGCCAGCAGCTGGGGGGACCCCTGGGAGCAGTTCTTC.

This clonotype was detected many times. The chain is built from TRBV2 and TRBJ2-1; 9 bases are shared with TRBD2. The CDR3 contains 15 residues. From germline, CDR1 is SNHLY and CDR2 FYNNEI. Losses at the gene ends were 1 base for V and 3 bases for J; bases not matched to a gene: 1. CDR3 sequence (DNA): TGTGCCAGCAGTGAAGGGACTAGCGTCTACAATGAGCAGTTCTTC. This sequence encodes CASSEGTSVYNEQFF.